A selection of T cell receptor beta chains follows, all from one sample in a study of technical replicates of blood from several donors. Sequenced by immunoSEQ multiplex PCR; TCRdb stores in-frame clones only, minus some. This table has 50,000 to 60,000 clones, about 95% appearing once. The specimen was PBMCs. The receptors derive from a human donor in good health. Some clones in this sample may be carry-over from other donors' samples. Each CDR3 is given with its conserved first and last residue. The order of the fields is CDR3 DNA, CDR3 protein, D gene, clone size, V gene, J gene. A D gene is named only where the DNA matches it firmly. Only part of the rows carry a size: once, few, many, or a class if the clone is expanded.

CDR3 DNA: TGCAGCGTCGAGGTGCGGGGCGGGAATGAGCAGTTCTTC
CDR3 protein: CSVEVRGGNEQFF
D gene: -
clone size: -
V gene: TRBV29-1
J gene: TRBJ2-1

CDR3 DNA: TGTGCCAGCAGTTACTCGCTAGCGGGAGGGAACAATGAGCAGTTCTTC
CDR3 protein: CASSYSLAGGNNEQFF
D gene: TRBD2
clone size: -
V gene: TRBV6-5
J gene: TRBJ2-1

CDR3 DNA: TGTGCCAGCTCACCACCCACAGGGGGAAGGACCGGGGAGCTGTTTTTT
CDR3 protein: CASSPPTGGRTGELFF
D gene: TRBD1
clone size: -
V gene: TRBV18
J gene: TRBJ2-2

CDR3 DNA: TGTGCCAGCAGCCCCCGGGGGGGAAACTACGAGCAGTACTTC
CDR3 protein: CASSPRGGNYEQYF
D gene: TRBD2
clone size: -
V gene: TRBV7-9
J gene: TRBJ2-7

CDR3 DNA: TGTGCCAGCAGCTATCGGGGGACGGCCGTGGACGAGCAGTACTTC
CDR3 protein: CASSYRGTAVDEQYF
D gene: -
clone size: once
V gene: TRBV9
J gene: TRBJ2-7

CDR3 DNA: TGCGCCAGCAGCCCGGGGACTAGCGGGAGTAGAGAGACCCAGTACTTC
CDR3 protein: CASSPGTSGSRETQYF
D gene: TRBD2
clone size: -
V gene: TRBV5-1
J gene: TRBJ2-5

CDR3 DNA: TGTGCCACCAGCAGAGGGGGCAGGGTGAGCGAGCAGTACTTC
CDR3 protein: CATSRGGRVSEQYF
D gene: -
clone size: -
V gene: TRBV15
J gene: TRBJ2-7

CDR3 DNA: TGTGCCAGCCAGGGGACATTAGATTCACCCCTCCACTTT
CDR3 protein: CASQGTLDSPLHF
D gene: -
clone size: -
V gene: TRBV18
J gene: TRBJ1-6

CDR3 DNA: TGTGCCAGCAGCCAAGGGACAGGGACGGGGAGGACCCTCCACTTT
CDR3 protein: CASSQGTGTGRTLHF
D gene: TRBD1
clone size: -
V gene: TRBV4-2
J gene: TRBJ1-6

CDR3 DNA: TGTGCCAGCAGCCGCCTTTTCGGTGAGCAGTTCTTC
CDR3 protein: CASSRLFGEQFF
D gene: -
clone size: -
V gene: TRBV7-9
J gene: TRBJ2-1

CDR3 DNA: TGTGCCAGCAGCTCCGGGACAGAACTCAATGAAAAACTGTTTTTT
CDR3 protein: CASSSGTELNEKLFF
D gene: TRBD1
clone size: -
V gene: TRBV13
J gene: TRBJ1-4

CDR3 DNA: TGTGCCAGCACCAACGGACAGAGCTCCTACGAGCAGTACTTC
CDR3 protein: CASTNGQSSYEQYF
D gene: -
clone size: -
V gene: TRBV7-9
J gene: TRBJ2-7

CDR3 DNA: TGTGCCAGCAGCCCCACGCGAGGGAACGGGGAGCTGTTTTTT
CDR3 protein: CASSPTRGNGELFF
D gene: -
clone size: -
V gene: TRBV7-3
J gene: TRBJ2-2

CDR3 DNA: TGTGCCAGCAGTGATCTAGCGGGGGGTCCAATGGCCCAAGAGACCCAGTACTTC
CDR3 protein: CASSDLAGGPMAQETQYF
D gene: TRBD2
clone size: -
V gene: TRBV2
J gene: TRBJ2-5

CDR3 DNA: TGTGCCAGCAGTTTCAGGGCCGGGGAGCTGTTTTTT
CDR3 protein: CASSFRAGELFF
D gene: -
clone size: -
V gene: TRBV6-5
J gene: TRBJ2-2

CDR3 DNA: TGCGCCAGCAGCCAAGATGCATTGGGCGACAATGAGCAGTTCTTC
CDR3 protein: CASSQDALGDNEQFF
D gene: -
clone size: -
V gene: TRBV4-1
J gene: TRBJ2-1